This note documents a single TCR beta chain sequence. This sample was taken from a study of shared clonotypes between healthy human individuals. Assay: immunoSEQ multiplex PCR; the TCRdb copy retains only in-frame clones and omits some. The sample lists roughly 1.5 million clones, approximately 98% occurring once. CDR1 is GTSNPN and CDR2 is SVGIG in the germline V gene (reference sequence). The V end lost 0 bases, the J end lost 3 bases, and 14 bases lay between the germline ends. The CDR3 length is 15 residues. The sample was naive CD4+ T cells sorted from blood. As to subset: CD45RA+ positively selected. The clonotype comes from a man under 40 in good health. The gene calls are TRBV30 and TRBJ1-1, with D tentatively TRBD1 (6 bases). The CDR3 DNA reads as TGTGCCTGGAGTGTCCGTTTACAGGGTGACACTGAAGCTTTCTTT. Its translation is CAWSVRLQGDTEAFF.